Sequencing of this TCR beta chain was carried out in a study of blood T cells in healthy people across ages. Study-wide points: Age showed a roughly linear inverse relationship with TCR beta diversity per million T cells. Estimates drawn from one million T cells were deemed to understate diversity. The study found more naive CD4+ cells and higher diversity in long-lived than aged donors.

Together with a sample-barcoded 5' primer, a J-beta primer mix was included in a second PCR lasting about 6 to 12 cycles. Every individual sample yielded 2.5 million or more paired-end reads (each containing CDR3). MiXCR, run by TCRdb on the 5' RACE reads, gives a single entry per CDR3 protein. The table shows roughly 1.5 million distinct CDR3 sequences, with approximately 39% occurring only once. This clonotype was seen a few times. Its antigen is still unknown. Per germline, CDR1 ENHRY and CDR2 SYGVKD. V was cut by 0 bases and J by 4 bases, with 13 bases left in between. The CDR3 totals 16 residues. The sequence came from a woman aged 18-29 years in good health. The chain employs TRBV10-3 and TRBJ2-1, with a weak D call TRBD1 (6 bases). The sample was blood. CDR3 DNA: TGTGCCATCAGTGAGTCGCTGGCAGGGGCGTACAATGAGCAGTTCTTC. This encodes CAISESLAGAYNEQFF.